The present entry profiles one T cell receptor (beta chain) with its context. Its antigen remains unidentified. Second-dose groups at about 4 or about 12 weeks were pooled. Trimming pared 3 bases from V and 4 bases from J, leaving 15 bases between. Germline values: CDR1 SGHAT, CDR2 FQNNGV. The CDR3 consists of 15 residues. This sample is drawn from a study of T cell responses to AZD1222 COVID-19 vaccine. The repertoire was sequenced with immunoSEQ multiplex PCR; TCRdb's copy has only in-frame clones and lacks some. The sample consists of over 110,000 clones, roughly nine tenths of them appearing once. Study-wide results and limits: Unmutated regions of variants are reportedly targeted by nearly half of spike-specific TCRs. Donors were chiefly white British, with a greater number of females, and clonal diversity was perhaps underestimated. At study baseline, merely more than 5 AZD1222 recipients were seropositive.

The source was peripheral blood, collected 28 days after the second AZD1222 dose. The chain joins TRBV11-2 to TRBJ1-2; D not resolved. The origin of this receptor is an adult who received the AZD1222 COVID-19 vaccine. For the CDR3, the DNA is TGTGCCAGCAGCTTTTGGGAGGGCAGATCCTATGGCTACACCTTC. This encodes CASSFWEGRSYGYTF.